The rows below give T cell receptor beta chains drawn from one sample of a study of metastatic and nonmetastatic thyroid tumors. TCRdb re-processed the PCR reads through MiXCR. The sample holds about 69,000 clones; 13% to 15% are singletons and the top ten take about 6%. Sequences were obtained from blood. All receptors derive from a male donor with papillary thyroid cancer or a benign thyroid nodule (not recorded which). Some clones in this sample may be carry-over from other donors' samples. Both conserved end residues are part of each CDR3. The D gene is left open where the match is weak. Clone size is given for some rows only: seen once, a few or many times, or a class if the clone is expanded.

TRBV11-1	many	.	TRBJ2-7	CASSLGAGAPYEQYF	TGTGCCAGCAGCTTAGGGGCAGGGGCCCCCTACGAGCAGTACTTC
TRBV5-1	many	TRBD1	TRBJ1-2	CASTPGQNYGYTF	TGCGCCAGCACCCCGGGACAGAATTATGGCTACACCTTC
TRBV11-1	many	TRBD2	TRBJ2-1	CASSLATSGTRNEQFF	TGTGCCAGCAGCTTAGCTACTAGCGGGACACGGAATGAGCAGTTCTTC
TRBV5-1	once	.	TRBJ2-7	CASSVGAAGYEQYF	TGCGCCAGCAGCGTCGGGGCAGCAGGCTACGAGCAGTACTTC
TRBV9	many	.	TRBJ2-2	CASSGRIGTGELFF	TGTGCCAGCAGCGGGAGAATAGGGACCGGGGAGCTGTTTTTT
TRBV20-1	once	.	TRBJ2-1	CSAPPWSSYNEQFF	TGCAGTGCTCCTCCGTGGAGCTCCTACAATGAGCAGTTCTTC
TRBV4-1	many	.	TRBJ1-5	CASSQDEVQPQHF	TGCGCCAGCAGCCAAGATGAGGTACAGCCCCAGCATTTT
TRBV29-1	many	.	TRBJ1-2	CSVERQMDGYTF	TGCAGCGTTGAAAGGCAGATGGATGGCTACACCTTC
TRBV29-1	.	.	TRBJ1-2	CSVVGQCYYGYTF	TGCAGCGTTGTCGGACAATGCTACTATGGCTACACCTTC
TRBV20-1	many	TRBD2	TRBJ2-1	CSAPGTSDYNEQFF	TGCAGTGCCCCGGGGACTAGCGATTACAATGAGCAGTTCTTC
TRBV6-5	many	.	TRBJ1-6	CASSYSSNWGSYNSPLHF	TGTGCCAGCAGTTACTCATCTAATTGGGGCTCCTATAATTCACCCCTCCACTTT
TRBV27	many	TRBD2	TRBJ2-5	CASSISGVQETQYF	TGTGCCAGCAGCATTAGCGGGGTTCAAGAGACCCAGTACTTC
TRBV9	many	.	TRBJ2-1	CASSALGDEQFF	TGTGCCAGCAGCGCACTAGGCGATGAGCAGTTCTTC
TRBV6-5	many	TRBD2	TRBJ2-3	CASIRPTAGEGTDTQYF	TGTGCCAGCATCCGTCCGACAGCGGGAGAGGGCACAGATACGCAGTATTTT
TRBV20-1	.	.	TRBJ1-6	CSARALGGGAYNSPLHF	TGCAGTGCTAGGGCCCTGGGAGGAGGTGCCTATAATTCACCACTCCACTTT
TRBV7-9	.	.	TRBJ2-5	CASSLRGGETQYF	TGTGCCAGCAGCTTAAGGGGAGGAGAGACCCAGTACTTC
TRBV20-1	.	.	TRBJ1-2	CSADTKYGYTF	TGTAGTGCGGACACGAAATATGGCTACACCTTC
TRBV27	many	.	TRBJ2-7	CASSPDLGRAYEQYF	TGTGCCAGCAGTCCCGATCTGGGCCGTGCCTACGAGCAGTACTTC
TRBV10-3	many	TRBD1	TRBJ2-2	CAISGPGGTGELFF	TGTGCCATCAGTGGGCCAGGGGGCACCGGGGAGCTGTTTTTT
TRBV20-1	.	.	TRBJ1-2	CSARGQVGNYCYTF	TGCAGTGCTAGAGGCCAGGTGGGCAACTATTGCTACACCTTC
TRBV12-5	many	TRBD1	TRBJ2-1	CASALDRDRQFF	TGTGCTAGTGCCCTTGACAGGGACAGGCAGTTCTTC
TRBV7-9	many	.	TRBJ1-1	CASSLEVEAFF	TGTGCCAGCAGCTTAGAGGTTGAAGCTTTCTTT
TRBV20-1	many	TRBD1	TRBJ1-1	CSARGLRTGGLMNTEAFF	TGCAGTGCTAGAGGTTTGCGGACAGGGGGCCTCATGAACACTGAAGCTTTCTTT
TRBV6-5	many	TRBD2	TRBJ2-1	CASIIPGGGILRNNEQFF	TGTGCCAGCATCATACCGGGAGGGGGAATCCTCCGCAACAATGAGCAGTTCTTC
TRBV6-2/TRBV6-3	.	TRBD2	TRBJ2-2	CASSIVTSGSFNTGELFF	TGTGCCAGCAGTATCGTGACTAGCGGGAGTTTCAACACCGGGGAGCTGTTTTTT
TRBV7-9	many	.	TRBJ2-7	CASSLERGQTSYEQYF	TGTGCCAGCAGCTTAGAAAGAGGACAGACCTCCTACGAGCAGTACTTC
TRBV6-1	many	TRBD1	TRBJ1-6	CASNDGTGGFGSPLHF	TGTGCCAGCAACGACGGGACAGGGGGCTTCGGTTCACCCCTCCACTTT
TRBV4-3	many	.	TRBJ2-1	CASSQDGKSGYTNEQFF	TGCGCCAGCAGCCAAGACGGGAAGTCAGGGTACACTAATGAGCAGTTCTTC
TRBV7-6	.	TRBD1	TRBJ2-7	CASSSKQGQGYEQYF	TGTGCCAGCAGCTCCAAACAGGGGCAGGGGTACGAGCAGTACTTC
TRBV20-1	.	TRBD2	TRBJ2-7	CSARDRGGTIYEQYF	TGCAGTGCTAGAGATCGGGGCGGGACTATCTACGAGCAGTACTTC
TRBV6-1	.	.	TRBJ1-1	CASSESRTRSGGALF	TGTGCCAGCAGTGAATCCCGGACTCGGTCGGGGGGAGCTTTATTT
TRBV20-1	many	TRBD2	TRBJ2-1	CSELAGGPQRYNEQFF	TGCAGTGAACTAGCGGGAGGGCCCCAACGCTACAATGAGCAGTTCTTC
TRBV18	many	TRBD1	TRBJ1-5	CASSPRQGEGNQPQHF	TGTGCCAGCTCACCCAGACAGGGGGAGGGGAATCAGCCCCAGCATTTT
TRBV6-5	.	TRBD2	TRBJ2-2	CASSYKNWGLAGAGSTGELFF	TGTGCCAGCAGTTACAAGAATTGGGGACTAGCGGGAGCGGGGAGTACCGGGGAGCTGTTTTTT
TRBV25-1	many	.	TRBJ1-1	CASLENTEAFF	TGTGCCAGCCTAGAGAACACTGAAGCTTTCTTT
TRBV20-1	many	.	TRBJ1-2	CSAAALRSNYGYTF	TGCAGTGCTGCCGCTCTACGGTCTAACTATGGCTACACCTTC
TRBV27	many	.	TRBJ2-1	CASSLGQSYNEQFF	TGTGCCAGCAGTTTAGGACAGTCCTACAATGAGCAGTTCTTC
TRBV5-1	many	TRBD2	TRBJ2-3	CASSWEPGLGTDTQYF	TGCGCCAGCAGCTGGGAGCCGGGACTAGGCACAGATACGCAGTATTTT
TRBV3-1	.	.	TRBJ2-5	CASSQGEETQYF	TGTGCCAGCAGCCAAGGCGAAGAGACCCAGTACTTC
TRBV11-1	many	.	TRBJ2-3	CASSLALPTPFTDTQYF	TGTGCCAGCAGCTTAGCGCTCCCAACCCCTTTCACAGATACGCAGTATTTT
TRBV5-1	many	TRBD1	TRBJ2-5	CASSRNPPGQAEQETQYF	TGCGCCAGCAGCCGCAATCCTCCGGGACAGGCAGAACAAGAGACCCAGTACTTC
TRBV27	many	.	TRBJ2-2	CASSGGRYGNTGELFF	TGTGCCAGCAGTGGGGGGCGTTATGGGAACACCGGGGAGCTGTTTTTT
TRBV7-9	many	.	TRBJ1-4	CASSSDRGIGEKLFF	TGTGCCAGCAGCTCCGATCGGGGTATAGGGGAAAAACTGTTTTTT
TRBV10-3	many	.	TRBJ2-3	CAISESSFGGVRDTQYF	TGTGCCATCAGTGAATCGTCGTTCGGCGGAGTTAGAGATACGCAGTATTTT
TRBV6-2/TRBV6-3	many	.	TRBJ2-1	CASSYSKFYNEQFF	TGTGCCAGCAGTTACTCGAAATTCTACAATGAGCAGTTCTTC
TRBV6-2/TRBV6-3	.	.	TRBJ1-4	CASSYGLGVATNEKLFF	TGTGCCAGCAGTTACGGGCTGGGTGTCGCAACTAATGAAAAACTGTTTTTT
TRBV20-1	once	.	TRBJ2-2	CSARESSVNTGELFF	TGCAGTGCTAGAGAATCTAGTGTGAACACCGGGGAGCTGTTTTTT
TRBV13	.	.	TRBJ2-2	CASSPRPRDQRWRGTGELFF	TGTGCCAGCAGCCCCAGACCCCGGGACCAACGTTGGCGCGGTACCGGGGAGCTTTTTTTT
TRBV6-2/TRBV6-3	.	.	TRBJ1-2	CASSYSKQGYGYTF	TGTGCCAGCAGTTACTCGAAGCAGGGGTATGGCTACACCTTC
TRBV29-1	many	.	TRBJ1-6	CSVYSDLGRIF	TGCAGCGTTTACTCGGACCTGGGGCGTATTTTT
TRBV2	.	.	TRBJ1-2	CASSEETAKYTF	TGTGCCAGCAGTGAGGAGACAGCTAAATACACCTTC
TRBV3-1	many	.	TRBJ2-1	CASSQEISGPYNEQFF	TGTGCCAGCAGCCAAGAGATAAGCGGGCCCTACAATGAGCAGTTCTTC